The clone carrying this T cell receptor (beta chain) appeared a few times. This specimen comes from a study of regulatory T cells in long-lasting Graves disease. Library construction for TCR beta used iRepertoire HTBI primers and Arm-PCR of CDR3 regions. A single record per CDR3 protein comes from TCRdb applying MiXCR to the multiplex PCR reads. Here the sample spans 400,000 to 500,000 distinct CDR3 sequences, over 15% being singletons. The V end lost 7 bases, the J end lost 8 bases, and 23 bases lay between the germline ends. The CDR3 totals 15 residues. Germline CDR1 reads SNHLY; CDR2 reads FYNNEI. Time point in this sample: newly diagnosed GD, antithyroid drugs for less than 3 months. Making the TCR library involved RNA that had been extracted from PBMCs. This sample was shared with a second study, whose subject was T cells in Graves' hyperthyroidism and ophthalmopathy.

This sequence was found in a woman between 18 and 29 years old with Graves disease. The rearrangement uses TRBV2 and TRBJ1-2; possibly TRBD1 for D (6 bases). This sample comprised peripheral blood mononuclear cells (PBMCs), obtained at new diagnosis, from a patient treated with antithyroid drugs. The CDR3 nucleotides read TGTGCCAGCACCCAAACCACCGGACAGCCTATGGGCTACACCTTC. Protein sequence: CASTQTTGQPMGYTF.